This T cell receptor (beta chain) was retrieved from a study of OX40 agonist ivuxolimab in advanced cancers. At the level of the study: Every 2 weeks, ivuxolimab was infused into the patients intravenously at between 0.01 and 10 mg/kg. Three patients, one with hepatocellular carcinoma and two with cutaneous melanoma, achieved partial responses. Participants could have had prior anti-PD-1, anti-PD-L1 or anti-CTLA-4 therapy, and around 40% had some. Notes on the study in general: Several nonresponders also turned out to have low normalized T-cell clonal expansion.

As to this clone: Its antigen is currently unknown.

Trimming stripped 4 bases from V and 3 bases from J, with 19 bases between. CDR1 is SGHAT, CDR2 FQDESV, per germline (reference sequence). The CDR3 runs 16 residues. Generated by immunoSEQ multiplex PCR, the TCRdb table keeps only in-frame clones and is missing some. The table has fewer than 90,000 clones, around 87% seen once. This chain connects TRBV11-1 to TRBJ2-7; D is perhaps TRBD1 or TRBD2 (6 bases each). This TCR derives from an adult with an advanced solid tumor such as melanoma, head and neck, liver or kidney cancer. The source was CD4+ or CD8+ T cells sorted from blood, collected in a trial of the OX40 agonist ivuxolimab. The CDR3 loop reads CASSSSGRGGFYEQYF. The DNA for the CDR3 is TGTGCCAGCAGCTCCTCGGGCAGGGGAGGTTTCTACGAGCAGTACTTC.